The rows below give T cell receptor beta chains drawn from one sample of a study of blood T cell repertoires in COVID-19. TCRdb's copy holds only in-frame clones and misses some; the assay was immunoSEQ multiplex PCR. The table shows 250,000 to 350,000 clones, with 90% occurring only once. Sequenced material: PBMCs or T cells enriched from blood (not recorded which). The receptors derive from a woman in her late teens or twenties with acute COVID-19. The CDR3 runs from the conserved cysteine through the conserved F or W. Each record gives: J gene, clone size, V gene, D gene, CDR3 DNA, CDR3 protein. D genes are given only for firm matches. Expanded clones are given a class, and other clones once, few, many or no size at all.

j_call: TRBJ2-1
clone_size: NA
v_call: TRBV10-2
d_call: TRBD1
cdr3_nt: TGCGCCAGCAGTGATCGGACAGGGGGCCTAAATGAGCAGTTCTTC
cdr3_aa: CASSDRTGGLNEQFF

j_call: TRBJ2-7
clone_size: NA
v_call: TRBV25-1
d_call: NA
cdr3_nt: TGTGCCAGCAGCCCCTCCACGGGACTGTCTCACTACGGGCAGTACTTC
cdr3_aa: CASSPSTGLSHYGQYF

j_call: TRBJ2-2
clone_size: NA
v_call: TRBV7-3
d_call: NA
cdr3_nt: TGTGCCAGCGCCGGGAAACACACCGGGGAGCTGTTTTTT
cdr3_aa: CASAGKHTGELFF

j_call: TRBJ1-3
clone_size: NA
v_call: TRBV19
d_call: TRBD1
cdr3_nt: TGTGCCAGTAGTCTGGGGACAGGGGCGTCCATATATTTT
cdr3_aa: CASSLGTGASIYF

j_call: TRBJ2-5
clone_size: NA
v_call: TRBV18
d_call: TRBD2
cdr3_nt: TGTGCCAGCTCACCTCCTTTACTAGCGGGGCAAGAGACCCAGTACTTC
cdr3_aa: CASSPPLLAGQETQYF

j_call: TRBJ2-5
clone_size: once
v_call: TRBV24-1
d_call: TRBD2
cdr3_nt: TGTGCCACCAGTCCGGGGGGGGCGGTGTCGGAGACCCAGTACTTC
cdr3_aa: CATSPGGAVSETQYF

j_call: TRBJ2-2
clone_size: NA
v_call: TRBV18
d_call: NA
cdr3_nt: TGTGCCAGCTCACCACGCTCTACACAGGGTCACACCGGGGAGCTGTTTTTT
cdr3_aa: CASSPRSTQGHTGELFF

j_call: TRBJ1-3
clone_size: NA
v_call: TRBV5-5
d_call: TRBD1
cdr3_nt: TGTGCCAGCAGCTTCGGACAGGGGAATAACCGAAACACCATATATTTT
cdr3_aa: CASSFGQGNNRNTIYF

j_call: TRBJ2-4
clone_size: NA
v_call: TRBV5-1
d_call: NA
cdr3_nt: TGCGCCAGCAGCCCCGTTGAGGGGGGAGGGCGGTTCGGAAACATTCAGTACTTC
cdr3_aa: CASSPVEGGGRFGNIQYF

j_call: TRBJ2-6
clone_size: NA
v_call: TRBV5-4
d_call: TRBD1
cdr3_nt: TGTGCCAGCAGCTTGGGACAGGGTAGGGCCAACGTCCTGACTTTC
cdr3_aa: CASSLGQGRANVLTF

j_call: TRBJ2-7
clone_size: once
v_call: TRBV7-3
d_call: TRBD1
cdr3_nt: TGTGCCAGCAGCTTAGGCAAGGGGGCTTACGAGCAGTACTTC
cdr3_aa: CASSLGKGAYEQYF

j_call: TRBJ2-1
clone_size: NA
v_call: TRBV11-2
d_call: NA
cdr3_nt: TGTGCCAGCAGCTTAGACGGGAGGGGGCAGGTCGGGAGAGGGTACAATGAGCAGTTCTTC
cdr3_aa: CASSLDGRGQVGRGYNEQFF

j_call: TRBJ2-7
clone_size: NA
v_call: TRBV11-2
d_call: TRBD2
cdr3_nt: TGTGCCAGCAGCTGGCTAGCGGGTAACTACGAGCAGTACTTC
cdr3_aa: CASSWLAGNYEQYF

j_call: TRBJ1-1
clone_size: NA
v_call: TRBV6-4
d_call: NA
cdr3_nt: TGTGCCAGCAGAGACGACAGCCTGAACACTGAAGCTTTCTTT
cdr3_aa: CASRDDSLNTEAFF

j_call: TRBJ2-1
clone_size: NA
v_call: TRBV28
d_call: TRBD1
cdr3_nt: TGTGCCAGCAGCCGTCCAGGGGGCACGGCTAGCAAGTTCTTC
cdr3_aa: CASSRPGGTASKFF

j_call: TRBJ1-2
clone_size: NA
v_call: TRBV18
d_call: TRBD1
cdr3_nt: TGTGCCAGCTCACCAAGGACAGGGAACGACTATGGCTACACCTTC
cdr3_aa: CASSPRTGNDYGYTF

j_call: TRBJ1-4
clone_size: NA
v_call: TRBV19
d_call: NA
cdr3_nt: TGTGCCAGTAGTATGGCGGGAGCTAATGAAAAACTGTTTTTT
cdr3_aa: CASSMAGANEKLFF

j_call: TRBJ2-7
clone_size: NA
v_call: TRBV11-2
d_call: NA
cdr3_nt: TGTGCCAGCAGCTTATCCTATGGGGGGGCATACGAGCAGTACTTC
cdr3_aa: CASSLSYGGAYEQYF

j_call: TRBJ1-2
clone_size: NA
v_call: TRBV4-2
d_call: TRBD1
cdr3_nt: TGTGCCAGCAGCCAAGAAAAAAGGGGGACAGGAGCTAACTATGGCTACACCTTC
cdr3_aa: CASSQEKRGTGANYGYTF

j_call: TRBJ2-7
clone_size: NA
v_call: TRBV5-4
d_call: TRBD2
cdr3_nt: TGTGCCAGCAGCTCCCTCTCGAAAGCGGGAGAGCAGTACTTC
cdr3_aa: CASSSLSKAGEQYF

j_call: TRBJ1-1
clone_size: NA
v_call: TRBV7-8
d_call: NA
cdr3_nt: TGTGCCAGCAGCTTAGCGCGGAGGAACACTGAAGCTTTCTTT
cdr3_aa: CASSLARRNTEAFF

j_call: TRBJ1-4
clone_size: NA
v_call: TRBV9
d_call: TRBD1
cdr3_nt: TGTGCCAGCAGCGTAGAAGGGACAGGGGTTGAAAAACTGTTTTTT
cdr3_aa: CASSVEGTGVEKLFF

j_call: TRBJ2-3
clone_size: NA
v_call: TRBV27
d_call: NA
cdr3_nt: TGTGCCAGCAGTTTATTGGCGGGGCCCGCAGATACGCAGTATTTT
cdr3_aa: CASSLLAGPADTQYF

j_call: TRBJ1-5
clone_size: NA
v_call: TRBV28
d_call: NA
cdr3_nt: TGTGCCAGCAGCCCTGGGGGGGTGAGGAATCAGCCCCAGCATTTT
cdr3_aa: CASSPGGVRNQPQHF

j_call: TRBJ1-4
clone_size: NA
v_call: TRBV2
d_call: NA
cdr3_nt: TGTGCCAGCATGCGCGGCGAAAAACTGTTTTTT
cdr3_aa: CASMRGEKLFF

j_call: TRBJ2-7
clone_size: NA
v_call: TRBV28
d_call: TRBD2
cdr3_nt: TGTGCCAGCAGATCCTTAAGGCGGGAGGTCTCCGAGCAGTACTTC
cdr3_aa: CASRSLRREVSEQYF

j_call: TRBJ2-7
clone_size: NA
v_call: TRBV3-1/TRBV3-2
d_call: TRBD2
cdr3_nt: TGTGCCAGCAGCCCGGGACTAGGCGAGCAGTACTTC
cdr3_aa: CASSPGLGEQYF

j_call: TRBJ1-5
clone_size: NA
v_call: TRBV27
d_call: TRBD1
cdr3_nt: TGTGCCAGCAAAAAGGACAGGAGAAGCAATCAGCCCCAGCATTTT
cdr3_aa: CASKKDRRSNQPQHF

j_call: TRBJ2-3
clone_size: NA
v_call: TRBV25-1
d_call: NA
cdr3_nt: TGTGCCAGCAGTGAGAACAGGGAGTGGAGGACAGATACGCAGTATTTT
cdr3_aa: CASSENREWRTDTQYF

j_call: TRBJ2-1
clone_size: NA
v_call: TRBV18
d_call: NA
cdr3_nt: TGTGCCAGCGCCGGGACAATAACCCACAATGAGCAGTTCTTC
cdr3_aa: CASAGTITHNEQFF

j_call: TRBJ2-7
clone_size: NA
v_call: TRBV7-6
d_call: TRBD1
cdr3_nt: TGTGCCAGCAGCCCCGGACAGGGGAGCTCCTACGAGCAGTACTTC
cdr3_aa: CASSPGQGSSYEQYF

j_call: TRBJ2-3
clone_size: NA
v_call: TRBV5-6
d_call: NA
cdr3_nt: TGTGCCAGCAGCTTGGGTGGGGCAAGCACAGATACGCAGTATTTT
cdr3_aa: CASSLGGASTDTQYF

j_call: TRBJ2-3
clone_size: NA
v_call: TRBV29-1
d_call: NA
cdr3_nt: TGCAGCGTCGACTCACTAGACCACATAAGCACAGATACGCAGTATTTT
cdr3_aa: CSVDSLDHISTDTQYF

j_call: TRBJ2-6
clone_size: NA
v_call: TRBV5-4
d_call: NA
cdr3_nt: TGTGCCAGCAGCCCCGCAGGCTCTGGGGCCAACGTCCTGACTTTC
cdr3_aa: CASSPAGSGANVLTF

j_call: TRBJ2-5
clone_size: NA
v_call: TRBV5-8
d_call: TRBD1
cdr3_nt: TGTGCCAGCAGCCCGCCCGACAGGGTGAGACAAGAGACCCAGTACTTC
cdr3_aa: CASSPPDRVRQETQYF

j_call: TRBJ2-5
clone_size: NA
v_call: TRBV24-1
d_call: NA
cdr3_nt: TGTGCCACCAGTGATTTAGGCTCCGAAGCGGAGACCCAGTACTTC
cdr3_aa: CATSDLGSEAETQYF

j_call: TRBJ1-2
clone_size: NA
v_call: TRBV29-1
d_call: NA
cdr3_nt: TGCAGCGTTGAGGGGCAGGGAAAAAACTATGGCTACACCTTC
cdr3_aa: CSVEGQGKNYGYTF

j_call: TRBJ1-2
clone_size: NA
v_call: TRBV18
d_call: TRBD1
cdr3_nt: TGTGCCAGCTCAGCGACAGGGGGCGGCGGCTACACCTTC
cdr3_aa: CASSATGGGGYTF

j_call: TRBJ1-4
clone_size: NA
v_call: TRBV6-5
d_call: TRBD1
cdr3_nt: TGTGCCAGCAGCGGAGGGACAGTTAACAATGAAAAACTGTTTTTT
cdr3_aa: CASSGGTVNNEKLFF

j_call: TRBJ2-1
clone_size: NA
v_call: TRBV5-4
d_call: NA
cdr3_nt: TGTGCCAGCAGCTTGGGCGGTATTAGCAATGAGCAGTTCTTC
cdr3_aa: CASSLGGISNEQFF

j_call: TRBJ1-2
clone_size: NA
v_call: TRBV6-1
d_call: NA
cdr3_nt: TGTGCCAGCAGGCAAGGGGGGGATGGCTATGGCTACACCTTC
cdr3_aa: CASRQGGDGYGYTF

j_call: TRBJ1-3
clone_size: NA
v_call: TRBV3-1/TRBV3-2
d_call: NA
cdr3_nt: TGTGCCAGCCAAGGGGCGCAGGGAAACACCATATATTTT
cdr3_aa: CASQGAQGNTIYF

j_call: TRBJ1-3
clone_size: NA
v_call: TRBV13
d_call: TRBD1
cdr3_nt: TGTGCCAGCAGCTTAGCGACAGGGATCATCGGAAACACCATATATTTT
cdr3_aa: CASSLATGIIGNTIYF

j_call: TRBJ1-2
clone_size: NA
v_call: TRBV28
d_call: NA
cdr3_nt: TGTGCCAGCAGTTTACCCCGGGGTGTAGGGAACTATGGCTACACCTTC
cdr3_aa: CASSLPRGVGNYGYTF

j_call: TRBJ2-3
clone_size: NA
v_call: TRBV28
d_call: TRBD2
cdr3_nt: TGTGCCAGCAGATTACTAGCGGGGCAAGATACGCAGTATTTT
cdr3_aa: CASRLLAGQDTQYF

j_call: TRBJ2-4
clone_size: NA
v_call: TRBV3-1/TRBV3-2
d_call: TRBD2
cdr3_nt: TGTGCCAGCAGCCCACTAGCGGGAGGCTCCAAAAACATTCAGTACTTC
cdr3_aa: CASSPLAGGSKNIQYF

j_call: TRBJ1-2
clone_size: NA
v_call: TRBV10-3
d_call: NA
cdr3_nt: TGTGCCATCAGTGAGTCGAAGGGGAGCTACACCTTC
cdr3_aa: CAISESKGSYTF

j_call: TRBJ2-1
clone_size: once
v_call: TRBV28
d_call: TRBD2
cdr3_nt: TGTGCCAGCAGTTTGTCGGGAGGTAACAATGAGCAGTTCTTC
cdr3_aa: CASSLSGGNNEQFF

j_call: TRBJ2-1
clone_size: NA
v_call: TRBV27
d_call: NA
cdr3_nt: TGTGCCAGCAGGGTGGACAGAGACAATGAGCAGTTCTTC
cdr3_aa: CASRVDRDNEQFF

j_call: TRBJ1-1
clone_size: once
v_call: TRBV11-3
d_call: NA
cdr3_nt: TGTGCCAGCAGCTCATTGCTCGGTCTCTTATGGCGGGAGCCGGACACTGAAGCTTTCTTT
cdr3_aa: CASSSLLGLLWREPDTEAFF

j_call: TRBJ2-6
clone_size: NA
v_call: TRBV7-9
d_call: TRBD1
cdr3_nt: TGTGCCAGCAGCCCAGGGACAGGGCTGACTGGGGCCAACGTCCTGACTTTC
cdr3_aa: CASSPGTGLTGANVLTF

j_call: TRBJ1-4
clone_size: NA
v_call: TRBV11-2
d_call: TRBD1
cdr3_nt: TGTGCCAGCAGCCCCGGGACAGGGTATGAAAAACTGTTTTTT
cdr3_aa: CASSPGTGYEKLFF

j_call: TRBJ1-5
clone_size: few
v_call: TRBV2
d_call: TRBD1
cdr3_nt: TGTGCCAGCAGTGGGGACAGGGGGGCAAGCAATCAGCCCCAGCATTTT
cdr3_aa: CASSGDRGASNQPQHF